These 19 T cell receptor beta chains were all obtained from the same sample, sequenced in a study of shared clonotypes between healthy human individuals. Sequencing used immunoSEQ multiplex PCR; TCRdb keeps in-frame clones, though not all of them. The table records around 2.5 million clones, over 85% of them present only once. Sequenced sample: naive CD4+ T cells from PBMCs. Stated subset: CD45RA+ positively selected. The receptors stem from a man between 18 and 35 years old in good health. Some clones in this sample may be carry-over from other donors' samples.

This clone was detected only once. This sample also contains other DNA sequences that code for the same CDR3. The chain links TRBV29-1 to TRBJ2-3, with D perhaps matching TRBD1 or TRBD2 (6 bases each). Germline values: CDR1 SQVTM, CDR2 ANQGSEA. CDR3 length equals 13 residues. The ends were cut back, 2 bases at V and 1 base at J, with 7 bases in the middle. Written as DNA, the CDR3 is TGCAGCGTTGAAAGGGGGGGCACAGATACGCAGTATTTT. Protein sequence: CSVERGGTDTQYF.

A remark on this clone: At one of its ends the junction is not consistent with the germline gene, which may arise from a read error. V is TRBV6-5 and J is TRBJ1-3; perhaps TRBD1 as D (6 bases). The CDR3 has 15 residues. Per germline, CDR1 MNHEY and CDR2 SVGAGI. The CDR3 DNA reads as TGTGCCAGCACTTACAGGGATTGGTCTGGAAACACCATATATTTT. Residues: CASTYRDWSGNTIYF.

This clone was detected once. This chain links TRBV6-5 with TRBJ1-2; D is perhaps TRBD1 (5 bases). CDR1 is MNHEY, CDR2 SVGAGI, per germline. The CDR3 spans 12 residues. The V end was cut by 3 bases, the J end by 7 bases, with 9 bases between. The CDR3 loop is CASSYGAAGYTF. CDR3 nucleotide sequence: TGTGCCAGCAGTTATGGGGCTGCTGGCTACACCTTC.

The count of this clone is one. The chain couples TRBV25-1 to TRBJ1-1; no clear D. Germline values: CDR1 MGHDK, CDR2 SYGVNS. The CDR3 extends over 13 amino acids. With 4 bases removed from V and 5 bases from J, the gap between germline ends came to 11 bases. Here the CDR3 reads CASSGNQVTEAFF. CDR3 in DNA: TGTGCCAGCAGTGGAAATCAGGTAACTGAAGCTTTCTTT. Looking up the rest from reference TRBV25-1 and TRBJ1-1 gives the full variable domain: EADIYQTPRYLVIGTGKKITLECSQTMGHDKMYWYQQDPGMELHLIHYSYGVNSTEKGDLSSESTVSRIRTEHFPLTLESARPSHTSQYLCASSGNQVTEAFFGQGTRLTVV.

The chain links TRBV11-2 to TRBJ1-2, with 7 bases matching TRBD1. Germline CDR1 is SGHAT and CDR2 is FQNNGV. V lost 5 bases to trimming and J lost 4 bases; unmatched junction nucleotides: 4. This CDR3 region has 13 residues. This chain's CDR3 is CASSPTGTYGYTF. Here the CDR3 DNA reads TGTGCCAGCAGCCCGACAGGGACCTATGGCTACACCTTC.

This clone was detected only once. The rearrangement uses TRBV18 and TRBJ2-1, with 8 bases matching TRBD1. CDR3 size: 15 residues. Germline V CDR1 and CDR2: KGHSH, LQKENI. V lost 3 bases, J lost 2 bases, and 3 bases stayed unmatched. DNA for the CDR3: TGTGCCAGCTCACCGAACAGGGGGGCCTACAATGAGCAGTTCTTC. Protein: CASSPNRGAYNEQFF.

To note about this clone: Other nucleotide sequences in the sample specify the same CDR3. The gene calls are TRBV6-5 and TRBJ1-3; D is unresolved. CDR3 length: 11 amino acids. Trimming stripped 2 bases from V and 4 bases from J, with 0 bases between. CDR1 is MNHEY, CDR2 SVGAGI, per germline. The CDR3 DNA sequence: TGTGCCAGCAGTTACGGAAACACCATATATTTT. Amino acid sequence: CASSYGNTIYF.

This clone was found a few times. The rearrangement links TRBV28 to TRBJ1-1; 12 bases map to TRBD1. Germline assignment: CDR1 MDHEN and CDR2 SYDVKM. The CDR3 is 15 residues long. Losses at the gene ends were 8 bases for V and 0 bases for J; bases not matched to a gene: 4. CDR3 protein: CASGTGGLMNTEAFF. The CDR3 DNA sequence: TGTGCCAGCGGGACAGGGGGCCTGATGAACACTGAAGCTTTCTTT.

This clone has a single count. This chain links TRBV28 with TRBJ2-7; D is unclear. Trimming removed 2 bases from V and 7 bases from J, with 21 bases in between. The CDR3 sequence is 16 residues long. Germline CDR1 MDHEN, CDR2 SYDVKM. For the CDR3, the DNA is TGTGCCAGCAGTTTAATTTCAATGGGTTCTGATTTTGAGCAGTACTTC. It codes for CASSLISMGSDFEQYF.

This chain uses TRBV7-2 with TRBJ2-7; the match to TRBD2 covers 8 bases. The CDR3 has 12 amino acids. V was pared by 6 bases and J by 6 bases, with 4 bases of the junction left unmatched. From germline, CDR1 is SGHTA and CDR2 FQGNSA. The CDR3 DNA follows: TGTGCCAGCAGACAAACTAGCGGCGAGCAGTACTTC. Its translation is CASRQTSGEQYF. The complete variable domain, with remaining parts taken from reference TRBV7-2 and TRBJ2-7, reads GAGVSQSPSNKVTEKGKDVELRCDPISGHTALYWYRQSLGQGLEFLIYFQGNSAPDKSGLPSDRFSAERTGGSVSTLTIQRTQQEDSAVYLCASRQTSGEQYFGPGTRLTVT.

Remarks on this clone: The same CDR3 arises from other DNA sequences in this sample as well. This chain connects TRBV7-2 to TRBJ2-7, with 12 positions matching TRBD2. Germline V gene data show CDR1 as SGHTA and CDR2 as FQGNSA. V lost 3 bases to trimming and J lost 1 base; unmatched junction nucleotides: 1. CDR3 size: 15 residues. The CDR3, as DNA: TGTGCCAGCAGCTTTGGACTAGCGGGATCCTACGAGCAGTACTTC. Its protein is CASSFGLAGSYEQYF. The full variable domain, in which reference TRBV7-2 and TRBJ2-7 provide the parts outside the CDR3, is GAGVSQSPSNKVTEKGKDVELRCDPISGHTALYWYRQSLGQGLEFLIYFQGNSAPDKSGLPSDRFSAERTGGSVSTLTIQRTQQEDSAVYLCASSFGLAGSYEQYFGPGTRLTVT.

This clone has just one count. The chain has TRBV9 and TRBJ2-7; D remains ambiguous. This CDR3 is 15 amino acids long. Germline assignment: CDR1 SGDLS and CDR2 YYNGEE. V lost 3 bases, J lost 2 bases, and 15 bases lay in between. The DNA of the CDR3 is TGTGCCAGCAGCGGGGCTGTCGGTGCTCCCTACGAGCAGTACTTC. This translates into CASSGAVGAPYEQYF.

This rearrangement joins TRBV7-9 to TRBJ2-1; 11 bases agree with TRBD1. The CDR3 has 16 residues. J gave up 5 bases and V 1 base, and 4 bases lay outside the gene matches. Germline values: CDR1 SEHNR, CDR2 FQNEAQ (reference sequence). The CDR3 nucleotides read TGTGCCAGCAGCTTAGTCGTGGGACAGGGGGACAATGAGCAGTTCTTC. Translating gives CASSLVVGQGDNEQFF.

V gene TRBV14 combines with J gene TRBJ2-3, with 8 bases that match TRBD2. The junction had 4 bases not matched to a gene; V was cut back by 4 bases and J by 1 base. CDR1 is SGHDN, CDR2 FVKESK, per germline. This CDR3 spans 15 amino acids. CDR3 coding DNA: TGTGCCAGCAGCCGTAGCGGGAAGGGCACAGATACGCAGTATTTT. Its translation is CASSRSGKGTDTQYF.

V usage is TRBV5-4 and J usage is TRBJ2-7, with TRBD2 matching over 7 bases. Trimming at V came to 3 bases and at J to 3 bases, leaving 12 bases not matched to a gene. CDR3 length: 16 amino acids. In germline, CDR1 is SGHNT, CDR2 YYREEE (reference sequence). The CDR3 nucleotides read TGTGCCAGCAGCTCGGGGGGACTCCCGAAAATCTACGAGCAGTACTTC. Translating it yields CASSSGGLPKIYEQYF.

The chain uses TRBV7-2 and TRBJ2-7; TRBD2 aligns across 7 bases. The CDR3 runs 15 residues. V shed 2 bases, J shed 2 bases, and the junction held 6 bases outside the gene matches. The V gene's germline CDR1 is SGHTA and CDR2 FQGNSA. The CDR3 DNA follows: TGTGCCAGCAGCTTAAATAGCGGGCTAACCTACGAGCAGTACTTC. It translates to CASSLNSGLTYEQYF.

This clone was seen once. This chain uses TRBV7-2 with TRBJ2-7; the match to TRBD1 covers 10 bases. CDR1 and CDR2 from the germline V gene are SGHTA and FQGNSA. The CDR3 has 19 amino acids. With V trimmed by 2 bases and J by 1 base, 14 bases remained unmatched. The chain's CDR3 is CASSLRVGTGVRNSYEQYF. The CDR3 nucleotides are TGTGCCAGCAGCTTAAGGGTCGGGACAGGGGTACGGAATTCCTACGAGCAGTACTTC.

The V call is TRBV7-9, the J call TRBJ2-1, with TRBD1 matching 9 bases. Germline CDR1 SEHNR, CDR2 FQNEAQ (reference sequence). The junction had 13 bases not matched to a gene; V was cut back by 1 base and J by 9 bases. This CDR3 spans 17 amino acids. Written as DNA, the CDR3 is TGTGCCAGCAGCTTAGGTTCTTTGGGGACAGGGAAGTTTGAGCAGTTCTTC. Its protein product is CASSLGSLGTGKFEQFF.

The rearrangement links TRBV5-6 to TRBJ2-7; D remains unclear. This CDR3 has 14 amino acids. The germline CDR1 and CDR2 sequences are SGHDT and YYEEEE. The V and J ends lost 4 bases and 3 bases respectively, with 14 bases between them. Written as DNA, the CDR3 is TGTGCCAGCAGCCCCGGGCCCTCGGGCTACGAGCAGTACTTC. It encodes CASSPGPSGYEQYF.